The sequence of this TCR beta chain was determined in a study of T cell responses to AZD1222 COVID-19 vaccine. Only in-frame clones appear in the TCRdb table, and some are missing; sequencing was by immunoSEQ multiplex PCR. The data show 180,000 or so clones, with approximately 91% seen just once and 1.5% to 2% held by the top ten. CDR1 MGHRA and CDR2 YSYEKL come from the germline V gene. The V end was cut by 0 bases, the J end by 0 bases, with 9 bases between. This CDR3 has 16 amino acids. This sequence originates from an adult who received the AZD1222 COVID-19 vaccine. The sample consisted of peripheral blood, taken 28 days after the second AZD1222 dose. The V gene is TRBV4-1, the J gene TRBJ1-3; D is unresolved. The CDR3 is CASSQDGFLSGNTIYF. In DNA, the CDR3 is TGCGCCAGCAGCCAAGACGGTTTTCTCTCTGGAAACACCATATATTTT.